This T cell receptor beta chain is drawn from a study of blood T cell repertoires in COVID-19. Study overall: PBMCs, B-cell-depleted T cells, or T cells provided the cDNA or gDNA that made up the material.

CDR3 length equals 12 residues. Looked up from germline, CDR1 is MDHEN and CDR2 is SYDVKM. In the case of this clone: The germline gene is not matched at one end of the junction; a read error may be the cause.

It was during active infection that Seattle patients were enrolled and then longitudinally followed. Under the authors' procedure: Reference gene primer amplification gave nucleated cell count estimates. Assay used: immunoSEQ multiplex PCR; TCRdb lists only in-frame clones, some missing. V and J calls and clone size are copied from that table; D and trimming were computed from the DNA. This table holds about 160,000 clones, more than 65% found once. The receptor's source is a woman aged 55-75 years with COVID-19, enrolled during active disease. The rearrangement links TRBV28 to TRBJ1-4; D is possibly TRBD1 (5 bases). Sequencing was done on a sample of peripheral blood. The CDR3, as DNA: TGTGCCAGCAGTCCAGCGGGAGGGGTGAAAGTTTTT. As protein: CASSPAGGVKVF.